In its sample, the clone carrying this T cell receptor beta chain was seen a few times. What it binds is unknown. The CDR3 is made up of 13 amino acids. The V gene end was trimmed by 3 bases and the J gene end by 5 bases; junction bases not matched to a gene: 3. Germline loops: CDR1 DFQATT, CDR2 SNEGSKA (reference sequence). This specimen comes from a study of blood T cells in healthy people across ages. Broader study findings: Investigators treated diversity estimates from one million T cells as underestimates.

Primers used in a second PCR of about 6 to 12 cycles were a sample-barcoded 5' primer and a J-beta primer mix. All samples gave at least 2.5 million CDR3-containing paired-end reads. Each CDR3 protein gets one entry after TCRdb re-called the 5' RACE reads with MiXCR. Of approximately 320,000 distinct CDR3 sequences in the sample, less than 30% were seen once. This sequence originates from a woman aged 70 to 79 in good health. The sequenced sample was blood. The chain is built from TRBV20-1 and TRBJ2-2, with TRBD2 identical over 7 bases. CDR3 sequence reads: CSASRRETGELFF. The CDR3 DNA follows: TGCAGTGCTAGTCGGCGGGAGACCGGGGAGCTGTTTTTT.